A selection of T cell receptor beta chains follows, all from one sample in a study of T cell repertoires in cytomegalovirus infection. No antigen has been assigned to these receptors. MiXCR, run by TCRdb on the reads, gives a single entry per CDR3 protein. The table lists fewer than 950,000 distinct CDR3 sequences, less than 35% of them singletons. Sequencing used cultured CD8+ T cells from PBMCs, obtained from culture after CMV antigen stimulation. These receptors were taken from a human donor in good health (CMV status not recorded). Some clones in this sample may be carry-over from other donors' samples. The conserved cysteine and the conserved F or W are not part of the CDR3 here. The order of the fields is clone size, J gene, CDR3 length, V gene, CDR3 protein. Size is omitted from some rows. Given values are once, few, many or a class for expanded clones.

few | TRBJ1-3 | 15 | TRBV2 | ASSITGTGGSGNTIY
few | TRBJ2-2 | 13 | TRBV6-1 | ASSPRTGYTGELF
. | TRBJ1-2 | 17 | TRBV5-1 | ASSFIGGVFRELNDGYT
. | TRBJ1-2 | 9 | TRBV27 | ADGGGYGYT
. | TRBJ2-2 | 15 | TRBV3-1 | ASSPWEGRRDTGELF
. | TRBJ2-7 | 13 | TRBV29-1 | SVEDARGGGYEQY
. | TRBJ2-5 | 13 | TRBV11-2 | ASSSLNRADETQY
. | TRBJ1-3 | 12 | TRBV20-1 | SARHQGLGNTIY
. | TRBJ2-7 | 12 | TRBV29-1 | SIEDQGAGYEQY
. | TRBJ1-2 | 12 | TRBV4-1 | ASSQETGSYGYT
. | TRBJ2-5 | 11 | TRBV2 | ASSPRDYITQY
. | TRBJ2-5 | 15 | TRBV11-2 | ASSFWTRNNLGETQY
medium-sized | TRBJ2-1 | 13 | TRBV14 | ASSTLTGPGYEQF
. | TRBJ1-1 | 13 | TRBV19 | ASSRPRDRDTEAF
few | TRBJ1-1 | 16 | TRBV12-3/TRBV12-4 | ASSLGPTSPGFGTEAF
few | TRBJ2-2 | 12 | TRBV6-5 | ASSYAGPTGELF
few | TRBJ2-1 | 13 | TRBV5-1 | ASRGGGSSYNEQF
few | TRBJ1-6 | 12 | TRBV19 | ASSPGTGVSPLH
many | TRBJ2-1 | 13 | TRBV7-6 | ASSPQQPSYNEQF
. | TRBJ1-1 | 12 | TRBV4-3 | ASSYNTMNTEAF
few | TRBJ2-3 | 15 | TRBV6-2/TRBV6-3 | ASGLLRTERDTDTQY
. | TRBJ2-1 | 11 | TRBV27 | ASSWEAGNEQF
few | TRBJ1-1 | 13 | TRBV3-1 | ASSQDLIGNTEAF
few | TRBJ2-5 | 12 | TRBV4-3 | ASSQDTAFETQY
. | TRBJ2-2 | 14 | TRBV24-1 | ATSDPGTGNTGELF
. | TRBJ2-1 | 13 | TRBV6-5 | ASRNGRGPYNEQF
few | TRBJ2-4 | 12 | TRBV20-1 | SAVGTSGANIQY
. | TRBJ2-3 | 18 | TRBV7-9 | ASSSSGLAKNAASTDTQY
. | TRBJ1-6 | 13 | TRBV25-1 | ASSEYGTANSPLH
many | TRBJ1-1 | 13 | TRBV6-1 | ASKNPAGMNTEAF
. | TRBJ2-5 | 14 | TRBV6-6 | ASSYATGTSAETQY
. | TRBJ2-5 | 14 | TRBV6-5 | ASSYSVLAVQETQY
. | TRBJ1-5 | 14 | TRBV4-1 | ASSQGDAQGNQPQH
. | TRBJ2-5 | 12 | TRBV7-9 | ASSSHRDTETQY
many | TRBJ2-3 | 19 | TRBV7-6 | ASSLAEELAGGLGSTDTQY
few | TRBJ2-3 | 15 | TRBV7-9 | ASSVIGSRSPTDTQY
few | TRBJ1-4 | 14 | TRBV6-6 | ASSYPVTSVGEKLF
few | TRBJ2-2 | 17 | TRBV12-3/TRBV12-4 | ASRGHRDRERTNTGELF
. | TRBJ2-7 | 13 | TRBV6-2/TRBV6-3 | ASPHPQNRGEEQY
few | TRBJ2-7 | 14 | TRBV7-4 | ASSLEGVDSGYEQY
many | TRBJ2-2 | 15 | TRBV7-2 | ASSLGLFLEWTGELF
many | TRBJ1-1 | 11 | TRBV19 | ASSMTVNTEAF
few | TRBJ1-1 | 11 | TRBV6-5 | ASTLYAGAEAF
. | TRBJ2-5 | 11 | TRBV10-3 | AMRDRGQETQY
many | TRBJ1-3 | 11 | TRBV12-3/TRBV12-4 | ASTEFSGNTIY